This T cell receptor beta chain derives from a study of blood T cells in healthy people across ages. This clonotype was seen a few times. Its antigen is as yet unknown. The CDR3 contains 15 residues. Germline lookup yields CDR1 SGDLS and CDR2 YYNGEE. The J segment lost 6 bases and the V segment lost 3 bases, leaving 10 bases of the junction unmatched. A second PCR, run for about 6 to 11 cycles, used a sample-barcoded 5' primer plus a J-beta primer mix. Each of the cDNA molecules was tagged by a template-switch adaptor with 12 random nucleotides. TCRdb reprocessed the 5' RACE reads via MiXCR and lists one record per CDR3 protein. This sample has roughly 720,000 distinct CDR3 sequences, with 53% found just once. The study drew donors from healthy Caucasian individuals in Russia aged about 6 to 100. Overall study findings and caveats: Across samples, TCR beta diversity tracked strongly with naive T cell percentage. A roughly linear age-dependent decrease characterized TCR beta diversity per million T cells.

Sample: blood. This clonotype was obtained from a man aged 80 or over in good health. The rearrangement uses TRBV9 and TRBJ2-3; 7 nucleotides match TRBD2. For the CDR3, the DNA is TGTGCCAGCAGCGCCTGGCGGGAGCGAGAGGATACGCAGTATTTT. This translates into CASSAWREREDTQYF. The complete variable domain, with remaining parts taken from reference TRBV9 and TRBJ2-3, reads DSGVTQTPKHLITATGQRVTLRCSPRSGDLSVYWYQQSLDQGLQFLIQYYNGEERAKGNILERFSAQQFPDLHSELNLSSLELGDSALYFCASSAWREREDTQYFGPGTRLTVL.